The next 11 T cell receptor beta chains were all read from a single sample in a study of T cells in Graves' hyperthyroidism and ophthalmopathy. RNA transcripts yielded amplified TCR beta CDR3 regions. RT-PCR in the first round (using the HTBI primer set) targeted the TCR CDR3. Via MiXCR, TCRdb re-called the multiplex PCR reads, giving one row per CDR3 protein. This table holds about 180,000 distinct CDR3 sequences, 15% to 20% found once. Source material: blood. The receptor set was obtained from a woman aged 45 to 65 with Graves' hyperthyroidism.

The table lists this clonotype with many counts. CDR3: CASSFAVGAGNTEAFF. For the CDR3, the DNA is TGTGCCAGCAGTTTTGCGGTAGGGGCAGGGAACACTGAAGCTTTCTTT. The chain employs TRBV12-3 or TRBV12-4 and TRBJ1-1; D may be TRBD1 (5 bases). CDR3 size: 16 residues. Trimming took off 3 bases at V and 1 base at J, with 15 bases between the two ends.

The chain has TRBV7-8 and TRBJ2-2; possibly TRBD1 for D (5 bases). The CDR3 contains 15 residues. The V end was cut by 3 bases, the J end by 5 bases, with 13 bases between. The germline gives CDR1 SGHVS, CDR2 FQNEAQ. CDR3 amino acids: CASSFRGDGTGELFF. The DNA for the CDR3 is TGTGCCAGCAGCTTTAGGGGCGATGGTACCGGGGAGCTGTTTTTT.

For this clonotype: It may be a read error: a sequence one base away is much more abundant. The chain uses TRBV28 and TRBJ1-5; D is possibly TRBD1 (6 bases). CDR3 length equals 15 residues. Trimming left V 9 bases short and J 0 bases short, with 15 bases between. Per the germline V gene, CDR1 is MDHEN and CDR2 is SYDVKM. Written as DNA, the CDR3 is TGTGCCAGGAGTAAAGCGACAGGTAGCAATCAGCCCCAGCATTTT. Residues: CARSKATGSNQPQHF.

This clonotype turned up a few times. The J gene is TRBJ1-6, the V gene TRBV5-6, with TRBD1 matching 8 bases. The CDR3 contains 18 residues. Losses at the gene ends were 3 bases for V and 6 bases for J; bases not matched to a gene: 14. In germline, CDR1 is SGHDT, CDR2 YYEEEE. In DNA form, the CDR3 reads TGTGCCAGCAGCTCTTTGGGCGAGATGGACAGGGTTAATTCACCCCTCCACTTT. Translated: CASSSLGEMDRVNSPLHF.

This clonotype has just one count. CDR3 DNA sequence: TGTGCCAGCAGTTTGAACGAGCGGAACACCATATATTTT. Translating gives CASSLNERNTIYF. The chain combines TRBV12-3 or TRBV12-4 with TRBJ1-3; unclear D gene. The V end was cut by 3 bases, the J end by 7 bases, with 10 bases between. This CDR3 is built from 13 residues.

This clonotype was counted many times. The V and J genes are TRBV7-2 and TRBJ1-2; D gene uncertain. V lost 0 bases and J lost 8, with 10 bases in between. Germline values: CDR1 SGHTA, CDR2 FQGNSA. The CDR3 covers 13 residues. For the CDR3, the DNA is TGTGCCAGCAGCTTAGCAACGGTGGCGGGCTACACCTTC. Its translation: CASSLATVAGYTF.

This clonotype was seen more than once but under ten times. Likely a read error: the CDR3 ends without its conserved phenylalanine or tryptophan. This rearrangement joins TRBV7-2 to TRBJ1-1, with D unresolved. Trimming left V 6 bases short and J 2 bases short, with 10 bases between. This CDR3 is 13 amino acids long. The germline CDR1 and CDR2 sequences are SGHTA and FQGNSA. The CDR3 is CASSGRANTEAFL. Here the CDR3 DNA reads TGTGCCAGCAGTGGGAGGGCAAACACTGAAGCTTTCCTT.

This clonotype occurred many times. The V and J genes are TRBV4-1 and TRBJ2-5; D unresolved. V lost 1 base, J lost 4 bases, and 7 bases lay in between. CDR3 length: 13 residues. CDR1 and CDR2 from the germline V gene are MGHRA and YSYEKL. As DNA, the CDR3 is TGCGCCAGCAGCCAAGTCCCGCGAGAGACCCAGTACTTC. As protein: CASSQVPRETQYF.

This chain uses TRBV14 with TRBJ2-1; tentative D call: TRBD2 (6 bases). Germline V gene data show CDR1 as SGHDN and CDR2 as FVKESK. CDR3 size: 15 residues. Trimming took off 2 bases at V and 8 bases at J, with 16 bases between the two ends. CDR3: CASSQLMTSSYEQFF. CDR3 coding DNA: TGTGCCAGCAGCCAACTCATGACTAGTAGCTATGAGCAGTTCTTC. Using reference TRBV14 and TRBJ2-1 for the parts outside the CDR3, the full variable domain is EAGVTQFPSHSVIEKGQTVTLRCDPISGHDNLYWYRRVMGKEIKFLLHFVKESKQDESGMPNNRFLAERTGGTYSTLKVQPAELEDSGVYFCASSQLMTSSYEQFFGPGTRLTVL.

The CDR3 coding sequence is TGTGCCAGCAGCGTAGGGGGAGGACAGAACACTGAAGCTTTCTTT. This translates into CASSVGGGQNTEAFF. The genes are TRBV9 and TRBJ1-1; possibly TRBD1 for D (5 bases). The germline gives CDR1 SGDLS, CDR2 YYNGEE. V was trimmed by 0 bases and J by 1 base, leaving 10 bases between them. CDR3 length: 15 amino acids.

This clonotype was picked up many times. The rearrangement joins TRBV4-3 to TRBJ2-3, with 13 bases fitting TRBD2. Germline trimming cut 0 bases from V and 5 bases from J; bases unmatched to any gene: 5. The germline V gene encodes CDR1 LGHNA and CDR2 YSLEER. There are 17 residues in the CDR3. The CDR3 reads CASSQEGLAGAEDTQYF. For the CDR3, the DNA is TGCGCCAGCAGCCAAGAAGGACTAGCGGGGGCAGAAGATACGCAGTATTTT.